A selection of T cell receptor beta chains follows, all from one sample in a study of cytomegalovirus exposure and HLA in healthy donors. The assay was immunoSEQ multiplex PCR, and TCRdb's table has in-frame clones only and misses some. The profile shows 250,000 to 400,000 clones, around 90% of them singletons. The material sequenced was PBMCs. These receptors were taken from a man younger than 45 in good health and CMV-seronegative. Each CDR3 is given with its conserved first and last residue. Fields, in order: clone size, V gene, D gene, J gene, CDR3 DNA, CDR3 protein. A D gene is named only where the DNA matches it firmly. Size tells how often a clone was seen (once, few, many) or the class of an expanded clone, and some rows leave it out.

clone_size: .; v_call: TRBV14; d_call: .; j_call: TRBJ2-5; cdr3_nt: TGTGCCAGCAGCCCCAGGGGATCGGAGACCCAGTACTTC; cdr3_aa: CASSPRGSETQYF
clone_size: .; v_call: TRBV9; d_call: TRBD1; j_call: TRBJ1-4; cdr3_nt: TGTGCCAGCAGCGCTCAGATCGGACAGGGTAATGAAAAACTGTTTTTT; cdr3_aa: CASSAQIGQGNEKLFF
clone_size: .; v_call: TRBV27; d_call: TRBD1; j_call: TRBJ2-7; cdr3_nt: TGTGCCAGCAGTCCGCAGACAGGGTGGTACGAGCAGTACTTC; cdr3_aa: CASSPQTGWYEQYF
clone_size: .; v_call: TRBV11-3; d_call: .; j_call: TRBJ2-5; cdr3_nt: TGTGCCAGCAGCTTAGGAGGTCTGGCCAACGGGGGAGAGACCCAGTACTTC; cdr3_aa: CASSLGGLANGGETQYF
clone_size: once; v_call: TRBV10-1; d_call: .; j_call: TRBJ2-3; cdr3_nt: TGCGCCAGCAGTGAGGGGGGACACATCGCAGATACGCAGTATTTT; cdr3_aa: CASSEGGHIADTQYF
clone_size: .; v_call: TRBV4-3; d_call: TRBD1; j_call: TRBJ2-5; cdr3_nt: TGCGCCAGCAGCCCCAGACAGGGCAAGGAGACCCAGTACTTC; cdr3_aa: CASSPRQGKETQYF
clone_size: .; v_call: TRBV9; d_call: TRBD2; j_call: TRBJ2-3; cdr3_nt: TGTGCCAGCAGCGCTAGCGGGGGCAGCGCAGATACGCAGTATTTT; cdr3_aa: CASSASGGSADTQYF
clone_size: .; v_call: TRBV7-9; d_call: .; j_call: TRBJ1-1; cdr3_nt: TGTGCCAGCAGCGCGCAACCTACGGGGGGCACTGAAGCTTTCTTT; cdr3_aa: CASSAQPTGGTEAFF
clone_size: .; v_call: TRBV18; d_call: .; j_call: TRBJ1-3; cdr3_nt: TGTGCCAGCTCACCCCTGAATTCGGGGGGAACTTCGGTAGGAAACACCATATATTTT; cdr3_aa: CASSPLNSGGTSVGNTIYF
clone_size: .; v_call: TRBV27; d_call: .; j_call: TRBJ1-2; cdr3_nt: TGTGCCAGCAGTTTATCTTTCTCGGACAGTAACTATGGCTACACCTTC; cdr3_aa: CASSLSFSDSNYGYTF
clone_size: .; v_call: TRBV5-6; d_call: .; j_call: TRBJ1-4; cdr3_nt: TGTGCCAGCAGCCCCGGGGGACGGGGGTCGGAAGAAAAACTGTTTTTT; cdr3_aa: CASSPGGRGSEEKLFF
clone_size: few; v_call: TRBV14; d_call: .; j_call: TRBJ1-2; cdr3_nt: TGTGCCAGCAGCCAAGGTAACAGCTATGGCTACACCTTC; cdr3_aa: CASSQGNSYGYTF
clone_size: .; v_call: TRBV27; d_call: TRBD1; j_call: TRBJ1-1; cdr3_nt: TGTGCCAGCAGTCCAAACAGGGGGTCGGAAGCTTTCTTT; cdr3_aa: CASSPNRGSEAFF
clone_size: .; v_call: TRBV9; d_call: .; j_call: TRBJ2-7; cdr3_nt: TGTGCCAGCAGCACACCCGACGGAGGCTACGAGCAGTACTTC; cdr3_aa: CASSTPDGGYEQYF
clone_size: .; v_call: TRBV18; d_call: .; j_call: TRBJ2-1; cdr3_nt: TGTGCCAGCTCACCTCTCTTACAGGGAAATGAGCAGTTCTTC; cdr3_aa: CASSPLLQGNEQFF
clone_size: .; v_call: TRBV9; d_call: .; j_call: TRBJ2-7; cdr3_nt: TGTGCCAGCAGTACAGGAGCCTCCTACGAGCAGTACTTC; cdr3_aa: CASSTGASYEQYF
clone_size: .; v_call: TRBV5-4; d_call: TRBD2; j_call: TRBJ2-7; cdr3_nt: TGTGCCAGCAGTCTAATGGGGGGGGGAGCCTACGAGCAGTACTTC; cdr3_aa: CASSLMGGGAYEQYF
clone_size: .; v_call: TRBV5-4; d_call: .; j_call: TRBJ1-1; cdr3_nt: TGTGCCAGCAGCTTATTCGACAGTTTAAACACTGAAGCTTTCTTT; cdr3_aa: CASSLFDSLNTEAFF
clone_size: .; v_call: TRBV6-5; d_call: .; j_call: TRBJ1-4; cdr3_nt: TGTGCCAGCAGTTATGGCTTTGGTGAAAAACTGTTTTTT; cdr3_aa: CASSYGFGEKLFF
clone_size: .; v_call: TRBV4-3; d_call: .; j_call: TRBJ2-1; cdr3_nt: TGCGCCAGCAGCCATGAGTTTCTGAGCTCCTACAATGAGCAGTTCTTC; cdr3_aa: CASSHEFLSSYNEQFF
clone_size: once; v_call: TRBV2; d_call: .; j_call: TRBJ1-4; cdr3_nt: TGTGCCAGCAGTGAACCTGGTCTAGGCGGTCTGTTTTTT; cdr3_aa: CASSEPGLGGLFF
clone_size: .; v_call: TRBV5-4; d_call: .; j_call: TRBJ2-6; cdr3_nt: TGTGCCAGCAGCGCCCGGACAACCAACTCTGGGGCCAACGTCCTGACTTTC; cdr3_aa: CASSARTTNSGANVLTF
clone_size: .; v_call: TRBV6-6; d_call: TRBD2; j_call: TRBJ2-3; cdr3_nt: TGTGCCACTTGGACTAGCGGGGGTCCCACGACAGATACGCAGTATTTT; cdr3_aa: CATWTSGGPTTDTQYF
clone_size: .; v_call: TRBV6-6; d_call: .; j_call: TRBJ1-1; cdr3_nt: TGTGCCAGCAGTTACCGGACACGTGAAGCTTTCTTT; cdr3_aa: CASSYRTREAFF
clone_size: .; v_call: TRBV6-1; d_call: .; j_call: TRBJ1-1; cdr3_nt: TGTGCCAGCAGTGAAGGCTTTGGCAGGGTTTATGAGCGTACTGAAGCTTTCTTT; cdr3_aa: CASSEGFGRVYERTEAFF
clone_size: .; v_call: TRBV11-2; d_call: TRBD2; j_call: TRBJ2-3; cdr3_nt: TGTGCCAGCACCGAAGCGGGGATCACAGATACGCAGTATTTT; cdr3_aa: CASTEAGITDTQYF
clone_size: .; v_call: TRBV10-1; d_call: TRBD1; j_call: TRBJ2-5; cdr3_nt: TGCGCCAGCAACCCGGGACAGAGCAGGGAGACCCAGTACTTC; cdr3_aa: CASNPGQSRETQYF
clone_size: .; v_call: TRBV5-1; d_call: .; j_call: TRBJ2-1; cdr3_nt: TGCGCCAGCAGCATGACGGTTGGGGGGTCCTACAATGAGCAGTTCTTC; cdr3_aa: CASSMTVGGSYNEQFF
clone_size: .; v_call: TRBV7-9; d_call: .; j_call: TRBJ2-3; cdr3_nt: TGTGCCAGCAGCTTTTCAGGGGTGGCAGATACGCAGTATTTT; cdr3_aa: CASSFSGVADTQYF
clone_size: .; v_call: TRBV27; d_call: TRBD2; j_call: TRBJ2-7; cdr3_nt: TGTGCCAGTGGCCCTACCGGGACTAGCGGTAGATACGAGCAGTACTTC; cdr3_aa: CASGPTGTSGRYEQYF
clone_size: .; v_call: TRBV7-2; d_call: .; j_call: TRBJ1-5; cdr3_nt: TGTGCCAGCAGCTGGACATCCCTGAATCAGCCCCAGCATTTT; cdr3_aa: CASSWTSLNQPQHF
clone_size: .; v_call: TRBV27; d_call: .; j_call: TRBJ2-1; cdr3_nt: TGTGCCAGCAGTTTATCCCCAGCGGCTGAGCAGTTCTTC; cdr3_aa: CASSLSPAAEQFF
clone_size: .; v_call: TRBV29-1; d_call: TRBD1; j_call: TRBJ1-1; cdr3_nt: TGCAGCGTTGAAGATCCGGACAGGCGGGGCACTGAAGCTTTCTTT; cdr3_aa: CSVEDPDRRGTEAFF
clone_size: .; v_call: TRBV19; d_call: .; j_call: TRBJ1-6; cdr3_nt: TGTGCCAGTAGTATAGCCCGGCGACAGCCGCGAGTCGCTTCACCCCTCCACTTT; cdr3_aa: CASSIARRQPRVASPLHF
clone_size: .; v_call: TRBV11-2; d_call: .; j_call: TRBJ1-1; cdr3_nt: TGTGCCAGCAGCTTGGGGGGGGGCTCCCTTAAAGCTTTCTTT; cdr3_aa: CASSLGGGSLKAFF
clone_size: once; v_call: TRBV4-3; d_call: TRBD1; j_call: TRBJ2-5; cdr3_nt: TGCGCCAGCAGCCAAGATTTGGAGAGACAGGGGACCCAGTACTTC; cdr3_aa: CASSQDLERQGTQYF
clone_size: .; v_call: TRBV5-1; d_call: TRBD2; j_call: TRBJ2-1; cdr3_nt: TGCGCCAGCAGCTTCCCGGGACTAGCGGGGGGAAATGAGCAGTTCTTC; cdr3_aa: CASSFPGLAGGNEQFF
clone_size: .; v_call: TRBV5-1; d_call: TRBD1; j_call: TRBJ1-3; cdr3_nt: TGCGCCAGCAGCTTGGAAGGGGGCTATGGAAACACCATATATTTT; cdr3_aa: CASSLEGGYGNTIYF
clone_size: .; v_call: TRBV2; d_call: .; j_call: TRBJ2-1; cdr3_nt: TGTGCCAGCAATGGCGGACAGACCTACAATGAGCAGTTCTTC; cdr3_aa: CASNGGQTYNEQFF
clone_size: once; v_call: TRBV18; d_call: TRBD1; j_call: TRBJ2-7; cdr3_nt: TGTGCCAGCTCCCCATCTAAACCCACAGGGACAGTCTCCTACGAGCAGTACTTC; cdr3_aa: CASSPSKPTGTVSYEQYF
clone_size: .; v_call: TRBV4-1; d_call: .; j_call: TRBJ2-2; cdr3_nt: TGCGCCAGCAGCCCCCCGACTAGTCAGTCCGGGGAGCTGTTTTTT; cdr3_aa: CASSPPTSQSGELFF
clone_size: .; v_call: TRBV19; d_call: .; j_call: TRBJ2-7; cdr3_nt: TGTGCCAGTAGTATGACAGGCGGACCCTACGAGCAGTACTTC; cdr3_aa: CASSMTGGPYEQYF
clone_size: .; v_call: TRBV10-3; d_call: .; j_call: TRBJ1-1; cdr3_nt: TGTGCCATCAGTGGAGGGGGAGGGGCCCCTGAAGCTTTCTTT; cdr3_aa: CAISGGGGAPEAFF
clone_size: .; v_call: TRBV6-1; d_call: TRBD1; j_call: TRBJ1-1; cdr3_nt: TGTGCCAGCAGTGAAACCCCCCAACAGGGGTGGAACACTGAAGCTTTCTTT; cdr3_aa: CASSETPQQGWNTEAFF
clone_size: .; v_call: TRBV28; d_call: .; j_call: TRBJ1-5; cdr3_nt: TGTGCCAGCAGTGGCGGGGGGTATCAGCCCCAGCATTTT; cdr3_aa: CASSGGGYQPQHF
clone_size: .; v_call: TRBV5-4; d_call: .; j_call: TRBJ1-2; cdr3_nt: TGTGCCAGCAGTAGCGTAGGAAGCTATGGCTACACCTTC; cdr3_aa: CASSSVGSYGYTF
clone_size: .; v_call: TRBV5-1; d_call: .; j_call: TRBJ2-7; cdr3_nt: TGCGCCAGCAGCTTGGTTGGTCCACCCGGGGGCTCCTACGAGCAGTACTTC; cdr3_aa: CASSLVGPPGGSYEQYF
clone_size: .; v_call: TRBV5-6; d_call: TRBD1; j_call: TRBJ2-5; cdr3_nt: TGTGCCAGCAGCGGAAACAGGGGATCAGGAGGAGAGACCCAGTACTTC; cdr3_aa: CASSGNRGSGGETQYF
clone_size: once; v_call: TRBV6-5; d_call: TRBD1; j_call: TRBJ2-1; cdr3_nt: TGTGCCAGCAGCCCCCGGACAGGGACCGATGAGCAGTTCTTC; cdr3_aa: CASSPRTGTDEQFF
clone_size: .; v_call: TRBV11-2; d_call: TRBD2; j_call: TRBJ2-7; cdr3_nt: TGTGCCAGCAGCTATACCCTAGCGGCCCCCTACGAGCAGTACTTC; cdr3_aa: CASSYTLAAPYEQYF
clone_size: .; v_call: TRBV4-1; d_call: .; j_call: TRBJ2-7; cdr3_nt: TGCGCCAGCAGCCAGGTGGGACTGCGCTACGAGCAGTACTTC; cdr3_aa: CASSQVGLRYEQYF
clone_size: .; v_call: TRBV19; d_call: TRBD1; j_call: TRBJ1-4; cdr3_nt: TGTGCCAGTAGTATCGATGGGCAGGGGGCAGGTGAAAAACTGTTTTTT; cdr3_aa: CASSIDGQGAGEKLFF
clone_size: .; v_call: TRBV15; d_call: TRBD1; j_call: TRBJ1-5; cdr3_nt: TGTGCCACCAGCAGAGATTGGGACAGGGCCAATCAGCCCCAGCATTTT; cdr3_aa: CATSRDWDRANQPQHF
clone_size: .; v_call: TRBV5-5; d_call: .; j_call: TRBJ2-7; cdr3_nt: TGTGCCAGCAGCTTGACAGGTCCGCAAGGGTTGAGCGAGCAGTACTTC; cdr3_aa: CASSLTGPQGLSEQYF
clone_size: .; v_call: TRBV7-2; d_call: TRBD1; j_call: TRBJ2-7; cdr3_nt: TGTGCCAGCAGCTTAGACAGGGGGAGCGAGCAGTACTTC; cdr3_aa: CASSLDRGSEQYF
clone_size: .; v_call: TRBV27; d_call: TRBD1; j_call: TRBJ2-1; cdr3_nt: TGTGCCAGCAGTCCCTCCGTGACAGGGGGATACAATGAGCAGTTCTTC; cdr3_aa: CASSPSVTGGYNEQFF
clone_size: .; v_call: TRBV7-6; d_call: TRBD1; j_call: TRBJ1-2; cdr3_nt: TGTGCCAGCAGCTTAGCGGAAGCCGGGACAGGGGGCCCTGGGGGCTACACCTTC; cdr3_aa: CASSLAEAGTGGPGGYTF